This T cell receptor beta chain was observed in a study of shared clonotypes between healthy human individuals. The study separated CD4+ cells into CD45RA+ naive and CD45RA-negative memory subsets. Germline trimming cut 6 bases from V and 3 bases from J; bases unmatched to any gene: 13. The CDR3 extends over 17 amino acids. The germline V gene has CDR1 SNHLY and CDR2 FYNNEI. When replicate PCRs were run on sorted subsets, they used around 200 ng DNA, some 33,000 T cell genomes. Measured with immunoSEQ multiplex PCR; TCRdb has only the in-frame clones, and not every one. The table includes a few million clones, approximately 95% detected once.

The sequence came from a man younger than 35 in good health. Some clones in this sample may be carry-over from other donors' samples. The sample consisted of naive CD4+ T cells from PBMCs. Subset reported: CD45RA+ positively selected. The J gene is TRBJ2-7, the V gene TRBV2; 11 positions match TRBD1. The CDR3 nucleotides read TGTGCCAGCAGCCATGCCACCCAGGGACAGGGGGACTACGAGCAGTACTTC. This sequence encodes CASSHATQGQGDYEQYF.